This passage covers 9 T cell receptor beta chains from one sample sequenced in a study of blood T cell repertoires in COVID-19. TCRdb's copy holds only in-frame clones and misses some; the assay was immunoSEQ multiplex PCR. The data contain fewer than 85,000 clones, 90% of them seen just once; the ten biggest clones take up around 1%. Material for sequencing was peripheral blood. The receptors were gathered from a woman in her fifties or sixties in a cohort sampled during active COVID-19.

The V and J genes are TRBV25-1 and TRBJ2-2, with 7 bases fitting TRBD1. Germline V gives CDR1 MGHDK, CDR2 SYGVNS. The ends lost 4 bases at V and 2 bases at J; junction bases unmatched: 4. This CDR3 region has 15 residues. CDR3 in DNA: TGTGCCAGCAGTGCAAGGGGGCGAAACACCGGGGAGCTGTTTTTT. Amino acid sequence: CASSARGRNTGELFF.

The chain employs TRBV28 and TRBJ2-1, with 11 positions matching TRBD2. With V trimmed by 4 bases and J by 4 bases, 6 bases remained unmatched. This CDR3 region has 16 residues. Looked up from germline, CDR1 is MDHEN and CDR2 is SYDVKM. The CDR3, as DNA: TGTGCCAGCAGTTCTAGCGGGACTAGCGGATACAATGAGCAGTTCTTC. Protein product: CASSSSGTSGYNEQFF.

The V call is TRBV6-6, the J call TRBJ2-7; D may be TRBD1 (6 bases). V lost 2 bases, J lost 2 bases, and 10 bases lay in between. This CDR3 contains 14 residues. Per the germline V gene, CDR1 is MNHNY and CDR2 is SVGAGI (reference sequence). This CDR3 is CASSYEGGTYEQYF. The CDR3 DNA reads as TGTGCCAGCAGTTACGAAGGGGGAACCTACGAGCAGTACTTC.

J is TRBJ2-7 and V is TRBV30, with a weak D call TRBD1 (5 bases). CDR3 length equals 12 residues. Germline assignment: CDR1 GTSNPN and CDR2 SVGIG (reference sequence). Trimming took 0 bases from V and 6 from J, leaving 9 bases between them. Written as DNA, the CDR3 is TGTGCCTGGAGTGTAAGCCAGGGCGAGCAGTACTTC. It specifies CAWSVSQGEQYF.

The chain uses TRBV30 and TRBJ1-1; D remains ambiguous. CDR3 length: 12 residues. Germline CDR1 GTSNPN, CDR2 SVGIG (reference sequence). V lost 3 bases and J 5 bases, leaving 10 bases between the germline ends. The CDR3 spells CAWSNPETEAFF. The DNA for the CDR3 is TGTGCCTGGAGCAATCCCGAGACTGAAGCTTTCTTT.

The chain links TRBV9 to TRBJ2-1; no definite D call. Trimming pared 0 bases from V and 3 bases from J, leaving 13 bases between. Germline loops: CDR1 SGDLS, CDR2 YYNGEE. The length of the CDR3 is 16 residues. Here the CDR3 reads CASSVALSKLYNEQFF. The CDR3, as DNA: TGTGCCAGCAGCGTAGCGCTCTCGAAACTCTACAATGAGCAGTTCTTC.

This chain uses TRBV7-2 with TRBJ1-5; tentative D call: TRBD1 (6 bases). Germline V CDR1 and CDR2: SGHTA, FQGNSA. V lost 5 bases to trimming and J lost 7 bases, with 21 bases between them. CDR3 length: 16 amino acids. CDR3 bases: TGTGCCAGCAGCATGTATTTTCAGGGGACCCCCCAGCCCCAGCATTTT. Encoded protein: CASSMYFQGTPQPQHF.

The rearrangement joins TRBV29-1 to TRBJ2-7, with D possibly being TRBD1 (5 bases). Trimming pared 3 bases from V and 3 bases from J, leaving 6 bases between. Germline lookup yields CDR1 SQVTM and CDR2 ANQGSEA. The length of the CDR3 is 11 residues. The CDR3 region is CSVDRDYEQYF. The CDR3 DNA is TGCAGCGTTGACAGGGACTACGAGCAGTACTTC.

The CDR3 loop is CASGRGTGNYGYTF. CDR3 nucleotide sequence: TGCGCCAGTGGTAGGGGGACGGGTAACTATGGCTACACCTTC. The genes are TRBV10-2 and TRBJ1-2; D might be TRBD1 (6 bases). Germline V CDR1 and CDR2: WSHSY, SAAADI. The CDR3 loop spans 14 amino acids. Trimming shortened V by 9 bases and J by 1 base, and 15 bases separated the two germline ends.